Listed below are T cell receptor beta chains from one sample, sequenced in a study of blood T cell repertoires in COVID-19. Sequencing was performed with immunoSEQ multiplex PCR; in TCRdb, only in-frame clones are kept and a portion is missing. The repertoire has 380,000 or so clones, 75% to 90% of them found once; the top ten carry about 7.6%. The sequencing sample was made of peripheral blood. The receptors here all came from a woman aged 60-70 years with COVID-19, enrolled during active disease. CDR3s include the opening cysteine and the closing phenylalanine or tryptophan. D genes are given only for firm matches. Some rows mark clone size as missing; the rest say once, few, many or name a class of expanded clone.

-	TRBV30	TRBJ1-1	-	CAWRRAGKFVTEAFF	TGTGCCTGGAGAAGGGCAGGGAAATTCGTCACTGAAGCTTTCTTT
TRBD1	TRBV6-5	TRBJ1-1	-	CASRPGQGRDTEAFF	TGTGCCAGCAGGCCGGGACAGGGAAGGGACACTGAAGCTTTCTTT
-	TRBV9	TRBJ1-2	-	CASSPGDATNYGYTF	TGTGCCAGCAGCCCAGGGGACGCGACTAACTATGGCTACACCTTC
-	TRBV5-1	TRBJ2-5	once	CASSFLTVKQETQYF	TGCGCCAGCAGCTTTTTGACAGTCAAGCAAGAGACCCAGTACTTC
-	TRBV5-6	TRBJ1-2	-	CASSLNRLPPYGYTF	TGTGCCAGCAGCTTGAACAGGCTCCCTCCCTATGGCTACACCTTC
TRBD1	TRBV7-3	TRBJ2-2	once	CASSLIGTGEFTGELFF	TGTGCCAGCAGCTTAATAGGCACAGGGGAATTCACCGGGGAGCTGTTTTTT
-	TRBV19	TRBJ2-2	-	CASSRWGAGELFF	TGTGCCAGTAGTAGGTGGGGGGCCGGGGAGCTGTTTTTT
-	TRBV11-2	TRBJ1-1	once	CASSLVTGMWVGGEAFF	TGTGCCAGCAGCCTAGTTACAGGGATGTGGGTAGGTGGTGAAGCTTTCTTT
-	TRBV15	TRBJ1-5	few	CATSRDRTGSNQPQHF	TGTGCCACCAGCAGAGATCGAACAGGGAGCAATCAGCCCCAGCATTTT
-	TRBV5-4	TRBJ2-2	once	CASSPQGGGIDSGELFF	TGTGCCAGCAGCCCCCAGGGCGGGGGCATCGACAGCGGGGAGCTGTTTTTT
TRBD1	TRBV9	TRBJ2-1	-	CASSVQPSGTGLLDEQFF	TGTGCCAGCAGCGTACAACCTTCCGGGACAGGGCTCTTGGATGAGCAGTTCTTC
-	TRBV5-1	TRBJ1-3	-	CASSLEGGPYSGNTIYF	TGCGCCAGCAGCTTGGAGGGAGGGCCCTACTCTGGAAACACCATATATTTT
-	TRBV27	TRBJ1-2	-	CASSSRGGYGYTF	TGTGCCAGCAGCTCGAGGGGAGGCTATGGCTACACCTTC
TRBD1	TRBV30	TRBJ1-4	-	CAWSPTGANEKLFF	TGTGCCTGGAGCCCCACAGGGGCTAATGAAAAACTGTTTTTT
-	TRBV5-4	TRBJ1-1	-	CASSPDRGSTEAFF	TGTGCCAGCAGCCCCGATAGGGGGTCAACTGAAGCTTTCTTT
-	TRBV6-1	TRBJ1-2	-	CASSESLLSGGGGSGYTF	TGTGCCAGCAGTGAAAGTCTCCTAAGCGGGGGTGGAGGATCCGGCTACACCTTC
TRBD1	TRBV10-3	TRBJ1-1	-	CAISAPGQGLNF	TGTGCCATCAGTGCGCCGGGACAGGGGCTAAACTTT
TRBD1	TRBV11-2	TRBJ1-2	few	CASSPTTGNSRDYGGYTF	TGTGCCAGCAGCCCCACGACAGGGAACTCGAGAGATTATGGTGGCTACACCTTC
TRBD2	TRBV27	TRBJ2-3	-	CASSPLSGGADTQYF	TGTGCCAGCAGTCCACTTTCCGGGGGGGCAGATACGCAGTATTTT
TRBD2	TRBV5-4	TRBJ2-1	-	CASSLPAGGRYNEQFF	TGTGCCAGCAGCTTGCCTGCGGGGGGCCGGTACAATGAGCAGTTCTTC
-	TRBV9	TRBJ1-4	-	CASSVAQINEKLFF	TGTGCCAGCAGCGTAGCACAGATTAATGAAAAACTGTTTTTT
-	TRBV6-1	TRBJ1-2	once	CASSDTSYGYTF	TGTGCCAGCAGTGACACTTCCTATGGCTACACCTTC
-	TRBV18	TRBJ2-6	once	CASSRAGTGANVLTF	TGTGCCAGCTCACGTGCAGGGACTGGGGCCAACGTCCTGACTTTC
TRBD2	TRBV4-2	TRBJ2-3	-	CAVAGGHTDTQYF	TGTGCCGTAGCGGGGGGCCACACAGATACGCAGTATTTT
-	TRBV19	TRBJ2-7	-	CASSRTESYEQYF	TGTGCCAGTTCCCGGACAGAGTCCTACGAGCAGTACTTC
TRBD1	TRBV7-2	TRBJ1-5	-	CASSTQGVSNQPQHF	TGTGCCAGCAGTACACAGGGGGTTAGCAATCAGCCCCAGCATTTT
-	TRBV27	TRBJ1-2	-	CASSFRAGYGYTF	TGTGCCAGCAGTTTCAGAGCGGGCTATGGCTACACCTTC
-	TRBV30	TRBJ1-2	-	CAWSVNQVTGYTF	TGTGCCTGGAGTGTAAACCAGGTGACTGGCTACACCTTC
-	TRBV21-1	TRBJ1-1	-	CASSKARDRGYEAFF	TGTGCCAGCAGCAAAGCGCGCGACAGGGGGTATGAAGCTTTCTTT
TRBD1	TRBV4-1	TRBJ1-5	-	CASSQVGTANQPQHF	TGCGCCAGCAGCCAAGTCGGGACAGCCAATCAGCCCCAGCATTTT
TRBD1	TRBV11-3	TRBJ2-5	-	CASSSTPRGLGETQYF	TGTGCCAGCAGCTCAACCCCCAGGGGGCTGGGTGAGACCCAGTACTTC
TRBD1	TRBV19	TRBJ1-3	-	CASSPIPGQGGSGNTIYF	TGTGCCAGTAGTCCGATTCCGGGACAGGGAGGCTCTGGAAACACCATATATTTT
TRBD1	TRBV10-3	TRBJ2-2	-	CAIRERDRYTGELFF	TGTGCCATCAGGGAACGGGACAGGTACACCGGGGAGCTGTTTTTT
-	TRBV4-3	TRBJ1-1	-	CASSQDNHRNTEAFF	TGCGCCAGCAGCCAAGATAACCACAGGAACACTGAAGCTTTCTTT
TRBD1	TRBV5-6	TRBJ1-1	-	CASRVQGFGTEAFF	TGTGCCAGCAGGGTACAGGGGTTCGGGACTGAAGCTTTCTTT
-	TRBV10-3	TRBJ1-1	-	CAISESGGVTEAFF	TGTGCCATCAGTGAGTCCGGCGGGGTAACTGAAGCTTTCTTT
-	TRBV21-1	TRBJ2-3	-	CASSRPGQGAPSTDTQYF	TGTGCCAGCAGCAGACCGGGACAGGGGGCCCCTAGCACAGATACGCAGTATTTT
-	TRBV12-3/TRBV12-4	TRBJ1-2	-	CASSQREDFGYTF	TGTGCCAGCAGTCAAAGGGAGGATTTTGGCTACACCTTC
-	TRBV4-1	TRBJ1-1	once	CASSQAGRGSNTEAFF	TGCGCCAGCAGCCAAGCGGGTAGGGGATCTAACACTGAAGCTTTCTTT
TRBD1	TRBV7-2	TRBJ1-1	few	CASSRDRGNTEAFF	TGTGCCAGCAGTCGGGACAGGGGGAACACTGAAGCTTTCTTT
TRBD1	TRBV5-4	TRBJ1-6	-	CASSGGQGNKNSPLHF	TGTGCCAGCAGCGGTGGACAGGGGAATAAGAATTCACCCCTCCACTTT
-	TRBV10-2	TRBJ2-2	-	CASRIPSNTGELFF	TGCGCCAGCAGAATCCCATCGAACACCGGGGAGCTGTTTTTT
-	TRBV7-2	TRBJ1-2	few	CASSRRDPGEYGYTF	TGTGCCAGCAGCCGCCGGGACCCGGGAGAATATGGCTACACCTTC
-	TRBV2	TRBJ1-2	-	CASSDTRDYGYTF	TGTGCCAGCAGTGACACCAGGGACTATGGCTACACCTTC
TRBD1	TRBV7-8	TRBJ2-7	-	CASRPPGQGLEQYF	TGTGCCAGCAGACCCCCGGGACAGGGTTTAGAGCAGTACTTC
TRBD1	TRBV2	TRBJ2-7	-	CASSDPRQGVGEQYF	TGTGCCAGCAGTGACCCCCGGCAGGGGGTAGGTGAGCAGTACTTC
TRBD2	TRBV7-2	TRBJ2-3	-	CASSPREGGGDTQYF	TGTGCCAGCAGCCCTCGAGAGGGCGGGGGGGATACGCAGTATTTT
TRBD1	TRBV29-1	TRBJ2-3	-	CSVEDRQGSTDTQYF	TGCAGCGTTGAAGATAGACAGGGGAGCACAGATACGCAGTATTTT
TRBD1	TRBV29-1	TRBJ2-7	-	CSVHGTGLYEQYF	TGCAGCGTTCACGGGACAGGCCTGTACGAGCAGTACTTC
TRBD2	TRBV20-1	TRBJ2-1	-	CSARTSLEQFF	TGCAGTGCAAGGACTAGCTTAGAGCAGTTCTTC
-	TRBV12-3/TRBV12-4	TRBJ1-5	-	CASSYDSNQPQHF	TGTGCCAGCAGCTATGACAGTAATCAGCCCCAGCATTTT